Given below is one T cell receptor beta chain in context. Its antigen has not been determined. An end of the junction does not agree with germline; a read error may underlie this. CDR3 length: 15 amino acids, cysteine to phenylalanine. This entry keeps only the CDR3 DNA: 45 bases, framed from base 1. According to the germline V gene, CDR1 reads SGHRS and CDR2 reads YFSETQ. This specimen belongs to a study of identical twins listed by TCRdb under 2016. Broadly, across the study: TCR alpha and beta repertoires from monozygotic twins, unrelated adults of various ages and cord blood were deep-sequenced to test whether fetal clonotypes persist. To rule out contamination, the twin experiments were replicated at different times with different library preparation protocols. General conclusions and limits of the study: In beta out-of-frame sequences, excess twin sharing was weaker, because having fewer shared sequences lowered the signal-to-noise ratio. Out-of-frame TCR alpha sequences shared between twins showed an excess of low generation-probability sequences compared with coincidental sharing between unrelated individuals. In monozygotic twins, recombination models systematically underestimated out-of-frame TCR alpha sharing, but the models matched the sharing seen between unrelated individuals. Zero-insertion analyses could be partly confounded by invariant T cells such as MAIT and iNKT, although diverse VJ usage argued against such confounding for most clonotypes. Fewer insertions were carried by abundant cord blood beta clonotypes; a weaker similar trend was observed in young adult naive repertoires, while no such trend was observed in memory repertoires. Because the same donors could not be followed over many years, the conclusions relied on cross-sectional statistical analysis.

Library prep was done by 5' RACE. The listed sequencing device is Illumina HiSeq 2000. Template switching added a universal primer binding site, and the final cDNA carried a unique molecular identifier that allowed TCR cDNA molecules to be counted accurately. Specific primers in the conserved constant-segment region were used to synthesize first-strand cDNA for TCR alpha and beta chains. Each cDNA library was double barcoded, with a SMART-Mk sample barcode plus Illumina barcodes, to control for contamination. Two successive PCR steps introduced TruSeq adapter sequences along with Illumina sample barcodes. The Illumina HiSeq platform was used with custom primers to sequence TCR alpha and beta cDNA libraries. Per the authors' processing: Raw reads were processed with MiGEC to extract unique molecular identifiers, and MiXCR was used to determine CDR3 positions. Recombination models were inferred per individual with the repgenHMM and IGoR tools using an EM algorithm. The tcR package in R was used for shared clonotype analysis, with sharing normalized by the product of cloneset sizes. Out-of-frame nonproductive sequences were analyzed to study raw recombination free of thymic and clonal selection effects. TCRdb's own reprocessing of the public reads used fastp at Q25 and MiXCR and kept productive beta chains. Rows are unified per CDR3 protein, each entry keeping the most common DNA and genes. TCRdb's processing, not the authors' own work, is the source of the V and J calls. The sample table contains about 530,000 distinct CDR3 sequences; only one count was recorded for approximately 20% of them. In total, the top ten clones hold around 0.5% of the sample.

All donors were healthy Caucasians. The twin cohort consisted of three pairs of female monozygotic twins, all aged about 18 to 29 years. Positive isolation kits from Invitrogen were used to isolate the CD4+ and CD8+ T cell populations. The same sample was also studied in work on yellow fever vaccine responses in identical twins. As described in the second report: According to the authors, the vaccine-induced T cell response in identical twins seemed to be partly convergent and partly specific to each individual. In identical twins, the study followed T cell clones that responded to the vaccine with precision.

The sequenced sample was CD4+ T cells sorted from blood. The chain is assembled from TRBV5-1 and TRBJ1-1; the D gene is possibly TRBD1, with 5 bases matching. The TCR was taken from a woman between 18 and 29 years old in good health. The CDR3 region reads CASSLARDRNTEAFF. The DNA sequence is TGCGCAAGCAGCTTGGCCCGGGACCGGAACACTGAAGCTTTCTTT. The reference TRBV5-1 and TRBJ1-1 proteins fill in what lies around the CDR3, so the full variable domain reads KAGVTQTPRYLIKTRGQQVTLSCSPISGHRSVSWYQQTPGQGLQFLFEYFSETQRNKGNFPGRFSGRQFSNSRSEMNVSTLELGDSALYLCASSLARDRNTEAFFGQGTRLTVV.